This TCR beta chain was sequenced for a study of CD8 T cells in Susac syndrome. The wider study: The sequenced Susac syndrome patients comprised five or six with active disease and fewer than ten in remission. There were Susac syndrome patients who were therapy-naive at blood draw, others on corticosteroids, and others on intravenous immunoglobulin alone.

General study results and limits: Clonal expansion was missing from Susac syndrome CD4+ T cell repertoires.

When the RNA was reverse transcribed, random hexamers were used with an input of about 0.5 to 1 ug. TCRdb redid the calling of the immunoSEQ multiplex PCR reads with MiXCR, one entry per CDR3 protein. This sample has about 150,000 distinct CDR3 sequences, with 90% to 95% found just once. A word on this clonotype: The target antigen is unknown.

V was shortened by 2 bases and J by 4 bases, with 12 bases between the two germline ends. CDR3 length: 14 amino acids. Germline V lookup: CDR1 SGDLS, CDR2 YYNGEE. This sequence originates from a human donor with Susac syndrome. V gene TRBV9 combines with J gene TRBJ2-5, with a tentative D call TRBD1 (6 bases). The specimen was CD4+ T cells from PBMCs. CDR3 nucleotides: TGTGCCAGCAGCGTTACAACAGGGACAGAGACCCAGTACTTC. This codes for CASSVTTGTETQYF.